The 31 T cell receptor beta chains presented below share a single source sample, sequenced in a study of control samples from healthy donors and cancer patients. The data were produced by immunoSEQ multiplex PCR, yet TCRdb's version contains in-frame clones alone and is incomplete. The table records 51,000 or so clones, about four fifths of them present only once. The sequenced material came from blood. These receptors all come from a man in his sixties or seventies in good health.

The chain recombines TRBV15 with TRBJ1-4; TRBD1 matches 8 bases. Per the germline V gene, CDR1 is LNHNV and CDR2 is YYDKDF (reference sequence). There are 15 residues in the CDR3. The ends lost 2 bases at V and 6 bases at J; junction bases unmatched: 5. CDR3 DNA sequence: TGTGCCACCAGCAGATTTGACAGGGGTGATGAAAAACTGTTTTTT. This translates into CATSRFDRGDEKLFF.

This chain uses TRBV18 with TRBJ1-4, with TRBD1 matching 7 bases. The CDR3 is 15 residues long. V lost 3 bases, J lost 5 bases, and 6 bases stayed unmatched. Per the germline V gene, CDR1 is KGHSH and CDR2 is LQKENI. This CDR3 is CASSPPGQPNEKLFF. The CDR3 nucleotides read TGTGCCAGCTCACCCCCGGGACAGCCAAATGAAAAACTGTTTTTT.

The chain carries TRBV2 and TRBJ2-2; 7 nucleotides line up with TRBD1. From germline, CDR1 is SNHLY and CDR2 FYNNEI. The CDR3 runs 16 residues. The junction had 7 bases not matched to a gene; V was cut back by 5 bases and J by 1 base. CDR3 sequence (DNA): TGTGCCAGCAGTTTTGACAGGGAACTGAACACCGGGGAGCTGTTTTTT. It codes for CASSFDRELNTGELFF.

In this sample, this clone turned up once. The sample has other DNA sequences that encode this CDR3 too. This sequence joins TRBV5-1 and TRBJ2-1; possible D gene TRBD2, 5 bases. Germline CDR1 reads SGHRS; CDR2 reads YFSETQ. V lost 2 bases and J lost 3, with 12 bases in between. CDR3 size: 15 residues. CDR3 bases: TGCGCCAGCAGCTTAGGCCTAGCCAACTACAATGAGCAGTTCTTC. This translates into CASSLGLANYNEQFF.

The chain is built from TRBV7-9 and TRBJ2-7; either TRBD1 or TRBD2 may supply D (5 bases each). Germline loops: CDR1 SEHNR, CDR2 FQNEAQ (reference sequence). V was trimmed by 4 bases and J by 0 bases, leaving 13 bases between them. The CDR3 runs 15 residues. The CDR3 coding sequence is TGTGCCAGCAGCTCACTAGGGGATCGCTCCTACGAGCAGTACTTC. It encodes CASSSLGDRSYEQYF. The full variable domain, rest sourced from reference TRBV7-9 and TRBJ2-7, is DTGVSQNPRHKITKRGQNVTFRCDPISEHNRLYWYRQTLGQGPEFLTYFQNEAQLEKSRLLSDRFSAERPKGSFSTLEIQRTEQGDSAMYLCASSSLGDRSYEQYFGPGTRLTVT.

The chain uses TRBV4-1 and TRBJ1-4, with TRBD1 identical over 11 bases. From germline, CDR1 is MGHRA and CDR2 YSYEKL. This CDR3 contains 16 residues. J gave up 8 bases and V 1 base, and 6 bases lay outside the gene matches. This chain's CDR3 is CASSQGPGQGEEKLFF. The CDR3 DNA follows: TGCGCCAGCAGCCAAGGACCGGGACAGGGGGAGGAAAAACTGTTTTTT.

This clone has a count of ten or more. CDR3 region: CASSSQGPGGYTF. The CDR3 nucleotides are TGTGCCAGCAGTTCACAGGGCCCTGGGGGCTACACCTTC. This chain uses TRBV28 with TRBJ1-2; TRBD1 might be the D (6 bases). Germline CDR1 reads MDHEN; CDR2 reads SYDVKM. Deletions cut 4 bases from V and 8 bases from J, with 14 bases between. This CDR3 is 13 amino acids long.

This clone was detected a few times. The rearrangement joins TRBV4-1 to TRBJ1-1; TRBD1 is a possible D gene (6 bases). Trimming removed 3 bases from V and 5 bases from J, with 10 bases in between. The V gene's germline CDR1 is MGHRA and CDR2 YSYEKL. The CDR3 length is 13 residues. The CDR3 coding sequence is TGCGCCAGCAGCCACACAGGGAAGACTGAAGCTTTCTTT. Its translation: CASSHTGKTEAFF.

This clone was counted a few times. V and J are TRBV7-9 and TRBJ1-4; D gene unclear. Germline CDR1 is SEHNR and CDR2 is FQNEAQ (reference sequence). Deletions cut 4 bases from V and 0 bases from J, with 15 bases between. The CDR3 loop spans 17 amino acids. CDR3 coding DNA: TGTGCCAGCAGCTCGTGGGCAGGCGGAGCAACTAATGAAAAACTGTTTTTT. Translating gives CASSSWAGGATNEKLFF.

This chain joins TRBV10-1 and TRBJ2-2, with 7 bases lining up with TRBD2. The germline V gene encodes CDR1 WNHNN and CDR2 SYGVQD (reference sequence). Trimming removed 0 bases from V and 0 bases from J; junction bases left unmatched: 7. The CDR3 has 18 residues. The CDR3 protein is CASSESTWGGSNTGELFF. The CDR3 region has the DNA TGCGCCAGCAGTGAGTCGACCTGGGGAGGGTCGAACACCGGGGAGCTGTTTTTT.

V gene TRBV20-1 combines with J gene TRBJ2-7; D not resolved. The CDR3 is 11 amino acids. The germline gives CDR1 DFQATT, CDR2 SNEGSKA (reference sequence). V lost 3 bases, J lost 4 bases, and 7 bases lay in between. The CDR3 bases are TGCAGTGCTAGTAACGATTACGAGCAGTACTTC. This codes for CSASNDYEQYF.

The chain uses TRBV2 and TRBJ2-5, with 8 positions matching TRBD1. The CDR3 contains 18 residues. Unmatched junction bases numbered 18, after V lost 8 bases and J lost 1 base. Germline V lookup: CDR1 SNHLY, CDR2 FYNNEI. The chain's CDR3 is CASLLRPDGQGFQETQYF. The CDR3 DNA reads as TGTGCCAGCCTTCTGAGGCCTGACGGACAGGGATTCCAAGAGACCCAGTACTTC.

This sequence joins TRBV10-3 and TRBJ2-1; 10 bases are a match to TRBD2. V shed 2 bases and J 8 bases; nucleotides not matched to a gene: 3. The length of the CDR3 is 14 residues. The V gene's germline CDR1 is ENHRY and CDR2 SYGVKD. For the CDR3, the DNA is TGTGCCATCAGTGAGACTAGCGGGGCCGATGAGCAGTTCTTC. Its translation: CAISETSGADEQFF.

The chain carries TRBV6-5 and TRBJ2-7, with D maybe TRBD1 (6 bases). Germline loops: CDR1 MNHEY, CDR2 SVGAGI. The CDR3 runs 15 residues. V was cut by 5 bases and J by 3 bases, with 17 bases left in between. This CDR3 reads CASSPIRGSYYEQYF. The CDR3, as DNA: TGTGCCAGCAGTCCTATTAGGGGGTCCTACTACGAGCAGTACTTC.

V is TRBV5-6 and J is TRBJ2-1; 8 positions agree with TRBD1. V shed 7 bases and J 5 bases; nucleotides not matched to a gene: 5. There are 13 residues in the CDR3. Germline CDR1 is SGHDT and CDR2 is YYEEEE. DNA for the CDR3: TGTGCCAGCGGGACAGGCGGGAACAATGAGCAGTTCTTC. Translation gives CASGTGGNNEQFF.

The rearrangement links TRBV19 to TRBJ1-5; possibly TRBD1 for D (5 bases). CDR1 LNHDA and CDR2 SQIVND come from the germline V gene (reference sequence). V was trimmed by 4 bases and J by 3 bases, leaving 19 bases between them. The CDR3 has 17 amino acids. Here the CDR3 DNA reads TGTGCCAGTAGTAGGGGAACTCCGGCCGGGACCAATCAGCCCCAGCATTTT. As protein: CASSRGTPAGTNQPQHF.

The J gene is TRBJ2-3, the V gene TRBV6-1; no firm D call. V shed 2 bases and J shed 1 base, with 10 bases lying between them. Per germline, CDR1 MNHNS and CDR2 SASEGT. This CDR3 region has 15 residues. DNA for the CDR3: TGTGCCAGCAGTGAAAAGTGGATCCGCACAGATACGCAGTATTTT. As protein: CASSEKWIRTDTQYF.

This clone was seen a single time. J is TRBJ1-5 and V is TRBV6-6; D is possibly TRBD1 (6 bases). V was cut by 2 bases and J by 4 bases, with 12 bases left in between. The CDR3 is 15 amino acids. Germline assignment: CDR1 MNHNY and CDR2 SVGAGI (reference sequence). The CDR3 loop is CASSYRGDTNQPQHF. For the CDR3, the DNA is TGTGCCAGCAGTTACCGGGGGGACACAAATCAGCCCCAGCATTTT.

The chain uses TRBV7-9 and TRBJ2-6; D possibly matches TRBD1 or TRBD2 (5 bases each). This CDR3 has 15 amino acids. Germline lookup yields CDR1 SEHNR and CDR2 FQNEAQ (reference sequence). The V gene lost 11 bases and the J gene lost 3 bases, with 17 bases spanning the gap. CDR3 sequence: CAVRDRGFGANVLTF. CDR3 bases: TGTGCCGTCCGGGACCGAGGGTTTGGGGCCAACGTCCTGACTTTC.

The chain is built from TRBV7-2 and TRBJ2-1, with D uncertain. The germline V gene has CDR1 SGHTA and CDR2 FQGNSA. The length of the CDR3 is 15 residues. Trimming took 5 bases from V and 2 from J, leaving 13 bases between them. CDR3 in amino acids: CASSVLGAAYNEQFF. In DNA form, the CDR3 reads TGTGCCAGCAGCGTTCTAGGAGCCGCCTACAATGAGCAGTTCTTC.

In its sample, this clone was seen a few times. This chain uses TRBV7-3 with TRBJ1-2; D unclear. This CDR3 contains 13 residues. Between the trimmed V and J ends, which lost 5 bases and 0 bases, there was a span of 7 bases. Germline loops: CDR1 SGHTA, CDR2 FQGTGA. This CDR3 reads CASSRGPNYGYTF. The CDR3 DNA follows: TGTGCCAGCAGCCGGGGTCCTAACTATGGCTACACCTTC.

J is TRBJ2-3 and V is TRBV5-1; D possibly corresponds to TRBD1 (5 bases). Trimming took off 7 bases at V and 6 bases at J, with 15 bases between the two ends. From germline, CDR1 is SGHRS and CDR2 YFSETQ. The CDR3 runs 13 residues. The CDR3 loop is CASGRQLGDTQYF. CDR3 DNA sequence: TGCGCCAGCGGCCGACAGCTGGGGGATACGCAGTATTTT. Based on the CDR3 plus reference TRBV5-1 and TRBJ2-3, the full variable domain is KAGVTQTPRYLIKTRGQQVTLSCSPISGHRSVSWYQQTPGQGLQFLFEYFSETQRNKGNFPGRFSGRQFSNSRSEMNVSTLELGDSALYLCASGRQLGDTQYFGPGTRLTVL.

The J gene is TRBJ1-1, the V gene TRBV5-1; D may be TRBD1 (6 bases). Germline V lookup: CDR1 SGHRS, CDR2 YFSETQ. Trimming left V 2 bases short and J 3 bases short, with 11 bases between. This CDR3 contains 14 residues. CDR3 protein: CASSFLRGDTEAFF. CDR3 sequence (DNA): TGCGCCAGCAGCTTTTTAAGGGGGGACACTGAAGCTTTCTTT.

The rearrangement joins TRBV18 to TRBJ1-1; the D is unclear. Trimming left V 4 bases short and J 1 base short, with 13 bases between. CDR1 is KGHSH, CDR2 LQKENI, per germline. This CDR3 region has 15 residues. Written as DNA, the CDR3 is TGTGCCAGCTCACTCGGGCGGGTGGGGAACACTGAAGCTTTCTTT. This sequence encodes CASSLGRVGNTEAFF. The variable domain in full, with the rest retrieved from reference TRBV18 and TRBJ1-1, is NAGVMQNPRHLVRRRGQEARLRCSPMKGHSHVYWYRQLPEEGLKFMVYLQKENIIDESGMPKERFSAEFPKEGPSILRIQQVVRGDSAAYFCASSLGRVGNTEAFFGQGTRLTVV.

The chain recombines TRBV13 with TRBJ2-7; either TRBD1 or TRBD2 may fit D (5 bases each). Germline V gives CDR1 PRHDT, CDR2 FYEKMQ (reference sequence). The CDR3 is 15 residues long. The ends were cut back, 0 bases at V and 4 bases at J, with 13 bases in the middle. The CDR3 sequence: CASSLGLEGSYEQYF. The CDR3 DNA reads TGTGCCAGCAGCTTAGGCTTAGAGGGGAGTTACGAGCAGTACTTC.

The chain has TRBV5-1 and TRBJ1-4, with 8 bases aligning to TRBD1. Germline-derived CDR1 and CDR2 are SGHRS and YFSETQ. V dropped 3 bases and J dropped 7; count of bases not matched to a gene: 8. The CDR3 covers 15 residues. Written as DNA, the CDR3 is TGCGCCAGCAGCTCGGGACAGGCATCCGGTGAAAAACTGTTTTTT. This gives the protein CASSSGQASGEKLFF.

This clone is a singleton in its sample. This sequence joins TRBV5-1 and TRBJ2-3; D unresolved. The CDR3 runs 14 residues. CDR1 is SGHRS, CDR2 YFSETQ, per germline. Trimming took off 0 bases at V and 0 bases at J, with 5 bases between the two ends. In nucleotides, the CDR3 is TGCGCCAGCAGCTTGGCGGCTAGCACAGATACGCAGTATTTT. This codes for CASSLAASTDTQYF. Together with reference TRBV5-1 and TRBJ2-3, the CDR3 gives the full variable domain: KAGVTQTPRYLIKTRGQQVTLSCSPISGHRSVSWYQQTPGQGLQFLFEYFSETQRNKGNFPGRFSGRQFSNSRSEMNVSTLELGDSALYLCASSLAASTDTQYFGPGTRLTVL.

This clone occurred a few times. The chain carries TRBV28 and TRBJ2-7; no clear D. CDR3 size: 13 residues. The germline V and J ends were trimmed by 0 bases and 7 bases, with 10 bases remaining between them. CDR1 and CDR2 (germline): MDHEN, SYDVKM. CDR3 nucleotides: TGTGCCAGCAGTTTATGGCCCTCCTCGGAGCAGTACTTC. The encoded protein is CASSLWPSSEQYF.

This clone was observed a handful of times. This chain connects TRBV14 to TRBJ2-5; D unclear. Germline values: CDR1 SGHDN, CDR2 FVKESK. The CDR3 has 12 amino acids. The V end lost 1 base, the J end lost 5 bases, and 5 bases lay between the germline ends. DNA for the CDR3: TGTGCCAGCAGCCAAGTTATTGAGACCCAGTACTTC. Translating gives CASSQVIETQYF. The variable domain in full, with the rest retrieved from reference TRBV14 and TRBJ2-5, is EAGVTQFPSHSVIEKGQTVTLRCDPISGHDNLYWYRRVMGKEIKFLLHFVKESKQDESGMPNNRFLAERTGGTYSTLKVQPAELEDSGVYFCASSQVIETQYFGPGTRLLVL.

The chain couples TRBV19 to TRBJ2-1; 11 nucleotides agree with TRBD1. Unmatched junction bases numbered 0, after V lost 8 bases and J lost 0 bases. The CDR3 runs to 14 residues. Germline CDR1 is LNHDA and CDR2 is SQIVND (reference sequence). CDR3: CASGTGGSYNEQFF. In DNA form, the CDR3 reads TGTGCCAGTGGGACAGGGGGCTCCTACAATGAGCAGTTCTTC.

The chain combines TRBV11-2 with TRBJ1-3, with unresolved D. Germline loops: CDR1 SGHAT, CDR2 FQNNGV. This CDR3 spans 16 amino acids. The V and J ends lost 3 bases and 3 bases respectively, with 15 bases between them. The CDR3 DNA follows: TGTGCCAGCAGCTTTCTCAGACATAGCGGTGGAAACACCATATATTTT. Translated, it gives CASSFLRHSGGNTIYF.